This T cell receptor beta chain was captured in a study of tumor-infiltrating lymphocytes in localized non-small cell lung cancer. Germline assignment: CDR1 SEHNR and CDR2 FQNEAQ (reference sequence). The CDR3 runs 18 residues. V lost 5 bases, J lost 2 bases, and 23 bases lay in between. Only in-frame clones appear in the TCRdb table, and some are missing; sequencing was by immunoSEQ multiplex PCR. The top ten hold under 2.5% of the sample, which has under 35,000 clones, approximately 83% seen once. This receptor was identified in a human donor with non-small cell lung cancer. This chain links TRBV7-9 with TRBJ2-3; D possibly corresponds to TRBD2 (5 bases). Material for sequencing was lung tumor tissue. Here the CDR3 reads CASSHWAGPDGSTDTQYF. The CDR3 DNA reads TGTGCCAGCAGCCATTGGGCGGGCCCCGATGGGTCCACAGATACGCAGTATTTT.